This TCR beta chain was identified during a study of shared clonotypes between healthy human individuals (TCRdb year 2020). General notes on the study: The cohort comprised two women and a few men aged 18 to 49 years. For each donor, three plates each were used for CD4 naive and CD4 memory, two plates were used for CD8 naive, and one plate was used for CD8 memory. The study deeply sequenced blood TCR repertoires of several healthy adults to estimate repertoire size and the extent of clonotype sharing between individuals. To increase sequencing depth and limit assay-specific biases, TCR repertoire library preparation and sequencing were carried out by different laboratories using diverse techniques. Leukapheresis yielded between about 0.9 and 9.5 billion PBMCs per donor. Findings and caveats that apply to the study as a whole: Sampling was limited to blood, and TCR repertoires in tissue likely differ from TCR repertoires in blood. Based on pairwise subsampling, the degree of clonotype sharing among donors was expected to be affected by sequencing depth. Naive subsets generally had larger estimated clonotype richness than memory subsets. Compared with non-shared clonotypes, the clonotypes found in all four sorted-subset donors had higher generation probabilities. The genetic and exposure-history diversity represented was limited by the small number of donors. About 5% of naive CD4, 3.5% of naive CD8, 2% to 2.5% of memory CD4, and 0.4% of memory CD8 clonotypes were shared across four donors. Rarefaction of sorted-subset datasets indicated incomplete sequencing despite the large sequencing depth.

The donors were healthy, HIV-negative adults who had no recently reported acute infections or vaccinations. Every donor was a Caucasian adult living in Nashville, Tennessee, USA. CD4+ T cells were enriched by magnetic negative selection; naive cells were then positively selected on CD45RA, and the negative fraction formed the memory subset. Blood was collected by leukapheresis, and PBMCs were isolated by Ficoll-Histopaque density gradient centrifugation and then cryopreserved in liquid nitrogen vapor phase. Analytical flow cytometry was used to check the purity and quantity of each magnetically sorted T cell population. Each sorted fraction had its genomic DNA isolated and then quantified by UV absorbance on a Nanodrop 2000c. Notes on this clone: This receptor's antigen is unknown. Per-nucleotide qualities are absent, and no much larger clonotype sits a single base away.

Using the deep immunoSEQ assay, multiplex PCR amplified TCR CDR3 regions from genomic DNA. Extracted genomic DNA from each cell subset was distributed evenly across all wells of several immunoSEQ 96-well plates, and each plate was treated as a replicate. For sorted subsets, 200 to 250 ng genomic DNA, equal to tens of thousands of T cell genomes, was loaded into each replicate PCR. Purified libraries were measured with a Qubit 3.0 fluorometer, size-checked on a Bioanalyzer 2100, and measured again with the KAPA Library Quantification kit. Every immunoSEQ 96-well plate was sequenced on a separate single-read 150-cycle Illumina NextSeq 550 flow cell. The paper's processing steps were these. The immunoSEQ output contained only junctional sequences without quality scores, so filtering could not match that applied to full-length reads. Sequences were annotated with PyIR, a Python wrapper for IgBLAST v1.9, and V/J genes and CDR3 were assigned using IMGT germline references. Any read was removed if the V/J assignment was weak (E-value above 1e-6), the CDR3 was missing, or the read contained stop codons, out-of-frame junctions, or ambiguous translated residues. A V3J clonotype was defined by an identical inferred V gene, J gene, and CDR3 amino acid sequence. The percentage overlap between two repertoires was calculated by dividing the number of shared unique clonotypes by the size of the smaller repertoire. Richness of each repertoire was evaluated using RTK rarefaction, the Chao1 estimator, and Recon v2.1 estimates of unobserved clonotypes. OLGA was used to compute generation probabilities for all TCRbeta clonotypes that the gDNA method yielded from four donors. The immuneACCESS repertoire file appears here via TCRdb, limited to in-frame rearrangements. These files lack a portion of the clones; in checked studies, under half of the deficit traces to unresolved V genes, and the cause of the others is not known. V and J calls and clone size follow that table, whereas D and trimming were derived from the DNA. This sample holds 550,000 to 700,000 clones; around 73% were observed only once. The ten most abundant clones make up 1.5% to 2% of the sample.

V lost 4 bases and J lost 0 bases; the stretch between them is 17 bases long. Via the germline V gene, CDR1 is SGHRS and CDR2 YFSETQ. The CDR3 measures 17 amino acids from cysteine to phenylalanine. The sequence is cut down to CDR3 DNA, 51 bases in frame from base 1. The source of this sequence is a woman in her twenties or thirties in good health. Input material: memory CD4+ T cells sorted from blood. The cell subset or site label for this specimen denotes: CD45RA-negative fraction. The chain is encoded by TRBV5-1 joined to TRBJ1-3; no D gene call is confident. DNA sequence: TGCGCCAGCAGCGGAGATCGGATAGGGTACTCTGGAAACACCATATATTTT. Translated, this gives CASSGDRIGYSGNTIYF.